This T cell receptor (beta chain) was sequenced for a study of T-cell memory formation after mild COVID-19. About the study: Largely donor-specific sequence clusters came from two donors.

V was clipped by 4 bases and J by 7 bases, with 8 bases between them. The CDR3 totals 11 residues. TCRalpha and TCRbeta libraries used 5'RACE with constant-segment primers and UMIs. A single record per CDR3 protein comes from TCRdb applying MiXCR to the 5' RACE reads. The repertoire holds roughly 500,000 distinct CDR3 sequences, roughly 20% seen once, with 9.5% to 15% in the top ten. The V gene is TRBV12-3 or TRBV12-4, the J gene TRBJ2-7, with D hard to call. The source of this sequence is an adult woman who had mild COVID-19 (a few samples of this study predate the infection). Cell type and time point are not known. The source material was PBMCs or a T cell subset sorted from them (not recorded which). CDR3 coding DNA: TGTGCCAGCAGTTCGGCTCGGGAGCAGTACTTC. Translating it yields CASSSAREQYF.